The T cell receptor beta chain under discussion was sequenced for a study of blood T cell repertoires in COVID-19 (dated by TCRdb to the early 2020s). Regarding the complete study: The collaborator samples originated in the United States, Italy and Spain and spanned the acute and convalescent phases of COVID-19. The samples were drawn from the first 160 participants of the ongoing ImmuneRACE study and from 950 to 1,500 subjects provided by 6 global collaborators. Nearly every sample came with metadata listing a de-identified subject ID, COVID-19 status, age in years and sex. Where HLA class I and class II types were available, the types were taken from metadata supplied by the sample provider, not from assay-based typing. Deeply sampled blood TCRbeta repertoires from subjects exposed to, actively infected with, or recovered from COVID-19 were included in the dataset. The material from the prospective study consisted of cDNA or gDNA derived from T cells, B-cell-depleted T cells, or PBMCs. A freely available public database, intended as a resource for researchers studying the immune response to SARS-CoV-2, is where the repertoires were released. Beyond this particular receptor, the publication reports: Clinical and demographic metadata were provided uncurated, with the amount varying by source and participant.

Details on this clone: Its antigen target is currently unknown. One base away there is no much larger clone; base qualities are not given.

TCRbeta CDR3 regions were amplified from genomic DNA by means of the immunoSEQ Assay, a bias-controlled multiplex PCR. The source study handled its data this way. Within the assay, amplification of reference gene primers was used to estimate how many nucleated cells each sample contained. To quantify the absolute abundance of each unique TCRbeta CDR3 rearrangement, sequence reads were collapsed and filtered. For each sample, productive Simpson clonality was calculated by taking the square root of Simpson's diversity index across productive rearrangements. TCRdb took this table from immuneACCESS and kept in-frame rearrangements with V and J called. Such tables lack part of the clones; where checked against another copy, unresolved V genes explain under half of the gap, and the rest is unexplained. That table is the source of V, J and clone size, and D and trimming were worked out from the DNA. The sample yields 80,000 or so clones; 82% were counted once. Together, the top ten hold around 6.9% of the sample.

The CDR3 spans 17 residues, from the cysteine through the phenylalanine. Only the CDR3 part of the read is kept: 51 bases, read in frame from the first base. Whole blood was collected in K2EDTA tubes by collaborating institutions according to the institutions' own protocols. For TCRbeta analysis, collaborators shipped samples in one of three forms: frozen whole blood, isolated PBMCs, or DNA extracted from either of those sample types. Sequenced: peripheral blood. The clonotype originates from a human donor in a cohort sampled during active COVID-19. Recombination connected TRBV21-1 to TRBJ2-7; the table's TRBD1 call for D was not verified on the DNA. TRBV21-1 constitutes a pseudogene. The CDR3 in this case is CASSKAPPGDSSYEQYF. In nucleotides, the sequence is TGTGCCAGCAGCAAAGCCCCCCCGGGGGACAGTTCCTACGAGCAGTACTTC.